This T cell receptor beta chain was identified in a study of a mutant IDH1 vaccine in newly diagnosed glioma. The ends lost 10 bases at V and 2 bases at J; junction bases unmatched: 10. Germline V CDR1 and CDR2: ENHRY, SYGVKD. There are 14 residues in the CDR3. Sequencing was performed with immunoSEQ multiplex PCR; in TCRdb, only in-frame clones are kept and a portion is missing. The table lists 55,000 to 65,000 clones, around 84% of them singletons, with approximately 4.1% in the top ten. Comment on this clone: Its specificity is unknown.

Time point described: week 35, safety follow-up. A single vaccine dose contained 300 ug of mutant IDH1 20-mer peptide, and topical imiquimod was used with it. The starting material was PBMCs, obtained from a glioma patient whose treatment included an IDH1 peptide vaccine. The TCR sequence derives from a man under 40 with glioma. This chain joins TRBV10-3 and TRBJ1-1, with 7 nucleotides matching TRBD1. DNA for the CDR3: TGTGCCACCAGCCGGGACAGACAAAACACTGAAGCTTTCTTT. The encoded protein is CATSRDRQNTEAFF.